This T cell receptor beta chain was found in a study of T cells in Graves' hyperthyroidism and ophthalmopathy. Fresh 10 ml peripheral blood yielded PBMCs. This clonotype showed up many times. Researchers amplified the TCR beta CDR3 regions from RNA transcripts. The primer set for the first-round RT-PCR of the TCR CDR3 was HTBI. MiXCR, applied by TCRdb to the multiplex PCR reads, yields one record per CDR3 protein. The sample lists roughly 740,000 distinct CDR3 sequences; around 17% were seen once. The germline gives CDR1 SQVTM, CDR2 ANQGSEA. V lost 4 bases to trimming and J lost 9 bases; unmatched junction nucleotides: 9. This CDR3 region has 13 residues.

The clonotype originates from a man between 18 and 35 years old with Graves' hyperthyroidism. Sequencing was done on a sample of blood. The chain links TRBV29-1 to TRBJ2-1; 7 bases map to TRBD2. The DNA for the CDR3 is TGCAGCGTTGTAGGCCGACTAGCAGTTGAGCAGTTCTTC. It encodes CSVVGRLAVEQFF.